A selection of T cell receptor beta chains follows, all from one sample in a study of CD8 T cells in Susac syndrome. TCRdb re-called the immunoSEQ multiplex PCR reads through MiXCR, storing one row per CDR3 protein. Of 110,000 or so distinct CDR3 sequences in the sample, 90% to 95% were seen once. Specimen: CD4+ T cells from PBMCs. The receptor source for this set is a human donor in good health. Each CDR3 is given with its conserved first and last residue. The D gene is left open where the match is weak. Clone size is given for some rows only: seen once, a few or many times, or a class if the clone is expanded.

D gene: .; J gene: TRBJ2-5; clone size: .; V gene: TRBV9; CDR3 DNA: TGTGCCAGCAGCCCGGGGGCCAGACTCCAAGAGACCCAGTACTTC; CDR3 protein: CASSPGARLQETQYF
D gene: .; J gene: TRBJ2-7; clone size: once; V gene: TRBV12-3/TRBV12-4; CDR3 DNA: TGTGCCAGCAGTTTAACAATGGGGTCGGCCTACGAGCAGTACTTC; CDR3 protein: CASSLTMGSAYEQYF
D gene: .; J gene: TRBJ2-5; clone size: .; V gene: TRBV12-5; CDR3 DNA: TGTGCTAGTGGTTTGGACTCTGAGACCCAGTACTTC; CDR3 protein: CASGLDSETQYF
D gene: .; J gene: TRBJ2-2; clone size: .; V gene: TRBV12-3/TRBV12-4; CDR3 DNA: TGTGCCAGCAGTTTCCGTGGAGACGGGGAGCTGTTTTTT; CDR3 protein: CASSFRGDGELFF
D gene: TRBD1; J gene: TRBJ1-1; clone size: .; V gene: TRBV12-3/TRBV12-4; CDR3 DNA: TGTGCCAGCAGTTTAGAGACAGGGAGAATTAGTAATGAAGCTTTCTTT; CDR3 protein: CASSLETGRISNEAFF
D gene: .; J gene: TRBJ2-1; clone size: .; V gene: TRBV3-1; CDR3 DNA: TGTGCCAGCAGCCAACGATGGGGGAATGAGCAGTTCTTC; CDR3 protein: CASSQRWGNEQFF
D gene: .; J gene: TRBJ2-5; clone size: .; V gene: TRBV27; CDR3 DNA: TGTGCCAGCAGTTTATGGGGGACTCCAGAGACCCAGTACTTC; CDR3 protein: CASSLWGTPETQYF
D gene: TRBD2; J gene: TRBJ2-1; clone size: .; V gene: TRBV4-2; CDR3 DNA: TGTGCCAGCAGCCGAGGGAGACTAGCAATCAATGAGCAGTTCTTC; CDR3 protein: CASSRGRLAINEQFF
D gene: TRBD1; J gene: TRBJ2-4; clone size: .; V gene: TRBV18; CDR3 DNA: TGTGCCAGCTCACTAGGGACAGCCGCCAAAAACATTCAGTACTTC; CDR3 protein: CASSLGTAAKNIQYF
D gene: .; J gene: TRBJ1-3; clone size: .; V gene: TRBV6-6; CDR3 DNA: TGTGCCAGCAGACCTCGGGACGCCGGAAACACCATATATTTT; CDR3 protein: CASRPRDAGNTIYF
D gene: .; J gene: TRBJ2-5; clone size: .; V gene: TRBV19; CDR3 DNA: TGTGCCAGTAGTGTGGGGAACCAAGAGACCCAGTACTTC; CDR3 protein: CASSVGNQETQYF
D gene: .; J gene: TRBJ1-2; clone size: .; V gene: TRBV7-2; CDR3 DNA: TGTGCCAGCAGCTTAGAAGGCGGAAGATATGGCTACACCTTC; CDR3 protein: CASSLEGGRYGYTF
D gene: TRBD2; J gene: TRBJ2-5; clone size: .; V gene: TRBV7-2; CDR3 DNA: TGTGCCAGCAGCTTAGCGCTAGCGGGAGAAGCAGAGACCCAGTACTTC; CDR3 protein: CASSLALAGEAETQYF
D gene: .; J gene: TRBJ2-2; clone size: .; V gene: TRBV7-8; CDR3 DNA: TGTGCCAGCAGCCTCACAGCGTCCGGCTACCCCACCGGGGAGCTGTTTTTT; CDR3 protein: CASSLTASGYPTGELFF
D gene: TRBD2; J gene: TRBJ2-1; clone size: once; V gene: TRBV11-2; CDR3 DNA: TGTGCCAGCAGCTTAGAACTAGCGGGAGTAAATGAGCAGTTCTTC; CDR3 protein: CASSLELAGVNEQFF
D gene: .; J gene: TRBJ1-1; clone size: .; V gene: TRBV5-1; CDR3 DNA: TGCGCCAGCAGCCGCCGGGGGGTTGAAACTGAAGCTTTCTTT; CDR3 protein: CASSRRGVETEAFF
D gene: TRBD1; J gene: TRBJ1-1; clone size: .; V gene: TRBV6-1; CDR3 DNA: TGTGCCAGCACTAAACTCGGGACAGGGAACACTGAAGCTTTCTTT; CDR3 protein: CASTKLGTGNTEAFF
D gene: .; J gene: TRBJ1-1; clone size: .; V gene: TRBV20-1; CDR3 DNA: TGCAGTGCTAGAGATTTAGGGGTGAACACTGAAGCTTTCTTT; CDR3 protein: CSARDLGVNTEAFF
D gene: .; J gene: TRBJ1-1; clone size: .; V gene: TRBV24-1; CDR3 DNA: TGTACCAGTAGCACTGAAGCTTTCTTT; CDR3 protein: CTSSTEAFF
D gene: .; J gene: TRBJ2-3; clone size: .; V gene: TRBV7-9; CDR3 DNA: TGTGCCAGCGTCGGGCTAGTGAACGCAGATACGCAGTATTTT; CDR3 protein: CASVGLVNADTQYF
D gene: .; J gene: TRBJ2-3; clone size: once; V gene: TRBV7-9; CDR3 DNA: TGTGCCAGCAGCTTAGAGGTAGCAGATACGCAGTATTTT; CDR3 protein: CASSLEVADTQYF
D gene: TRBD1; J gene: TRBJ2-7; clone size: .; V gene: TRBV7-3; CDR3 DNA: TGTGCCAGCAGCCTCCAACCCGGACAGGCTACCTACGAGCAGTACTTC; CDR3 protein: CASSLQPGQATYEQYF
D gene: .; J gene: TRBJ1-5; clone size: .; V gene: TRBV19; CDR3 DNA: TGTGCCAGTAAAGTCGCGGACGGCAATCAGCCCCAGCATTTT; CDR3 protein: CASKVADGNQPQHF
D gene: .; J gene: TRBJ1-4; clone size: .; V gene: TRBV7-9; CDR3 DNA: TGTGCCAGCAGCGACCGGGGCGCAACTAATGAAAAACTGTTTTTT; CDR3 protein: CASSDRGATNEKLFF
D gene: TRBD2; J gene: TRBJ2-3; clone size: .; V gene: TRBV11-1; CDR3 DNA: TGTGCCAGCAGCCCCGGACTAGAAAAAGGCACAGATACGCAGTATTTT; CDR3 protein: CASSPGLEKGTDTQYF